The sequence of this T cell receptor beta chain was determined in a study of CD8+ T cells in alopecia areata. As for the study in general: Scalp area affected, as a percentage, set the severity score of treated patients. Study findings and constraints: There were also resident alphabeta T cells of normal skin sequenced in scalp samples. Scalp clonality and expanded CD8+ clones among the top 100 fell significantly with tofacitinib.

Treatment denoted: oral pan-JAK inhibitor, 5-10 mg twice daily. Sorted out of PBMCs were CD4+ T cells and CD8+ T cells. This clone was seen only a few times. Its antigen is as yet unknown. RNA was isolated and reverse transcribed to cDNA, the sequencing template. Assay: immunoSEQ multiplex PCR; the TCRdb copy retains only in-frame clones and omits some. The table includes about 180,000 clones, roughly half detected once. This sequence was found in a human donor with alopecia areata. Sequencing was performed on CD8+ T cells sorted from blood, taken at week 52, from a patient treated with tofacitinib.

CDR3 nucleotides: TGTGCCAGCAGCCAAGGGAGACCAGACAATGAGCAGTTCTTC. It encodes CASSQGRPDNEQFF. The V and J genes are TRBV14 and TRBJ2-1; no clear D gene. Trimming left V 1 base short and J 5 bases short, with 9 bases between. CDR3 size: 14 residues. Germline V gene sequence: CDR1 SGHDN, CDR2 FVKESK.